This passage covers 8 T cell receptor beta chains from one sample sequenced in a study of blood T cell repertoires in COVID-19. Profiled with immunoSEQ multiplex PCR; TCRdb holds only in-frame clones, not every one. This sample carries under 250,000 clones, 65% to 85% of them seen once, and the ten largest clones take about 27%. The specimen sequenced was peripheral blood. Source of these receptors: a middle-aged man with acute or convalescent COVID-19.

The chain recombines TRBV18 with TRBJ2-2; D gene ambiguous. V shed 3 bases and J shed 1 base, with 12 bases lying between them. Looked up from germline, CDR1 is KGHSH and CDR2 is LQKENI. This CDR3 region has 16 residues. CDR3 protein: CASSPLAGENTGELFF. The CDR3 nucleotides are TGTGCCAGCTCACCCTTGGCTGGAGAGAACACCGGGGAGCTGTTTTTT.

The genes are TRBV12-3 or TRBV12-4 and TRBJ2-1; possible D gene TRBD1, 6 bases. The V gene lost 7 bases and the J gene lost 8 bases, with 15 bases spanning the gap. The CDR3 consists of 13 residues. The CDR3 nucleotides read TGTGCCAGCACCCGACAGGATAAGGATGAGCAGTTCTTC. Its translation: CASTRQDKDEQFF.

The CDR3 nucleotides read TGTGCCAGCAGCTTATCCCCCAGGGAGGGAAAACTGTTTTTT. Translation gives CASSLSPREGKLFF. The chain carries TRBV7-8 and TRBJ1-4, with D tentatively TRBD1 (5 bases). This CDR3 has 14 residues. Germline loops: CDR1 SGHVS, CDR2 FQNEAQ. V lost 2 bases and J 10 bases, leaving 14 bases between the germline ends.

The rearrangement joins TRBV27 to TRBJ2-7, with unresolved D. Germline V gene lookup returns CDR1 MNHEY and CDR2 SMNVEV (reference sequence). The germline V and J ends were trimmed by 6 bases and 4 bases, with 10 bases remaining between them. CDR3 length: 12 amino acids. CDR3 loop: CASRGYRYEQYF. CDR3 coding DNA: TGTGCCAGCAGAGGCTACAGATACGAGCAGTACTTC.

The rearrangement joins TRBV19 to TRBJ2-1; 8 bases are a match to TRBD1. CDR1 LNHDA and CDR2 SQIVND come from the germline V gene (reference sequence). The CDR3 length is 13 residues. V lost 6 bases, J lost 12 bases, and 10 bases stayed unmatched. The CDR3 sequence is CASSRQGLEGQFF. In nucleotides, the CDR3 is TGTGCCAGTAGCCGACAGGGGCTCGAAGGGCAGTTCTTC.

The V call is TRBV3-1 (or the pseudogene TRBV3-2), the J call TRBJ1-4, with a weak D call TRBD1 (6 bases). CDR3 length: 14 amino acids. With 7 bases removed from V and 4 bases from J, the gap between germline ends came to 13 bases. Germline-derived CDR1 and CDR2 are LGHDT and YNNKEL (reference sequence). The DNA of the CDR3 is TGTGCCAGCAAGAAACAGGGTATTAATGAAAAACTGTTTTTT. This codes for CASKKQGINEKLFF.

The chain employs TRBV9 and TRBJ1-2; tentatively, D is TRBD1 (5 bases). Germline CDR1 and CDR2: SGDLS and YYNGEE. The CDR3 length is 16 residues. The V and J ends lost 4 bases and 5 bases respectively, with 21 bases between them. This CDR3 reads CASSLGGGEERYGYTF. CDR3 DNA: TGTGCCAGCAGCCTCGGCGGGGGGGAGGAGAGGTATGGCTACACCTTC. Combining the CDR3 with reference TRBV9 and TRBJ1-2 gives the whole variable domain DSGVTQTPKHLITATGQRVTLRCSPRSGDLSVYWYQQSLDQGLQFLIQYYNGEERAKGNILERFSAQQFPDLHSELNLSSLELGDSALYFCASSLGGGEERYGYTFGSGTRLTVV.

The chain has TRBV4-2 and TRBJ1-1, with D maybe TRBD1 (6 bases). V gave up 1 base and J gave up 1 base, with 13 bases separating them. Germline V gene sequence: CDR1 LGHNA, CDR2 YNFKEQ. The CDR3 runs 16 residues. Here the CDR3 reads CASSQVTGGANTEAFF. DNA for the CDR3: TGTGCCAGCAGCCAAGTGACGGGGGGCGCGAACACTGAAGCTTTCTTT.